The TCR beta chain under discussion was sequenced for a study of T cells in Graves' hyperthyroidism and ophthalmopathy. Regarding the study as a whole: Most thyroid-expanded clonotypes above 0.001 were also found in blood. Prediction of ophthalmopathy progression came a median 6.5 months pre-onset.

Researchers amplified the TCR beta CDR3 regions from RNA transcripts. HTBI primers were employed in a first-round RT-PCR of the TCR CDR3. A single record per CDR3 protein comes from TCRdb applying MiXCR to the multiplex PCR reads. The sample yields about half a million distinct CDR3 sequences, around 21% seen once. This clonotype was counted a few times. Its antigen remains unidentified. Stable disease denoted Graves' hyperthyroidism without ophthalmopathy progression within 18 months. On the basis of clinical symptoms, serum thyroxine and TRAb, thyroid ultrasound and orbital computed tomography, diagnoses were made. Sequencing was carried out using blood. The clonotype was recovered from a man younger than 35 with Graves' hyperthyroidism.

CDR3 protein: CASSELLAGGHEQYF. In DNA, the CDR3 is TGTGCCAGCAGTGAATTGCTAGCGGGGGGCCACGAGCAGTACTTC. V gene TRBV2 combines with J gene TRBJ2-7; 11 nucleotides line up with TRBD2. There are 15 residues in the CDR3. J lost 5 bases, V lost 2 bases, and 5 bases had no gene match. The V gene's germline CDR1 is SNHLY and CDR2 FYNNEI.